One and the same sample provided the 5 T cell receptor beta chains below, sequenced in a study of human thymus T cells. TCRdb keeps only in-frame clones here, not all; method: immunoSEQ multiplex PCR. This sample has about 60,000 clones, with 85% to 95% found just once. The specimen sequenced was blood. The receptors shown here come from a boy under two years old with a congenital heart defect but otherwise immunologically healthy.

The chain has TRBV7-9 and TRBJ2-3; D is ambiguous. The CDR3 runs 14 residues. Trimming shortened V by 6 bases and J by 0 bases, and 10 bases separated the two germline ends. CDR1 is SEHNR and CDR2 is FQNEAQ in the germline V gene (reference sequence). The CDR3 sequence is CASSLSTSTDTQYF. The CDR3, as DNA: TGTGCCAGCAGTTTGAGCACTAGCACAGATACGCAGTATTTT. Based on the CDR3 plus reference TRBV7-9 and TRBJ2-3, the full variable domain is DTGVSQNPRHKITKRGQNVTFRCDPISEHNRLYWYRQTLGQGPEFLTYFQNEAQLEKSRLLSDRFSAERPKGSFSTLEIQRTEQGDSAMYLCASSLSTSTDTQYFGPGTRLTVL.

The rearrangement joins TRBV2 to TRBJ2-7; TRBD1 aligns across 9 bases. The CDR3 runs 15 residues. CDR1 SNHLY and CDR2 FYNNEI come from the germline V gene. The V segment lost 4 bases and the J segment 5 bases; nucleotides outside the gene matches: 9. CDR3 residues: CASSALRDREDEQYF. In DNA, the CDR3 is TGTGCCAGCAGTGCTCTCCGGGACAGGGAGGACGAGCAGTACTTC.

The gene calls are TRBV6-6 and TRBJ2-1; D gene unclear. Germline-derived CDR1 and CDR2 are MNHNY and SVGAGI (reference sequence). V lost 7 bases and J 0 bases, leaving 7 bases between the germline ends. The CDR3 consists of 13 residues. As DNA, the CDR3 is TGTGCCAGCAAGAGGAGCTCCTACAATGAGCAGTTCTTC. Translation gives CASKRSSYNEQFF.

This chain connects TRBV4-1 to TRBJ1-2; possibly TRBD1 for D (6 bases). The length of the CDR3 is 15 residues. V was pared by 4 bases and J by 3 bases, with 15 bases between. CDR1 is MGHRA and CDR2 is YSYEKL in the germline V gene. The CDR3 loop is CASSRLQGFDYGYTF. The CDR3 DNA reads as TGCGCCAGCAGCCGACTACAGGGATTCGACTATGGCTACACCTTC.

This sequence joins TRBV5-6 and TRBJ2-5, with unresolved D. The germline V gene has CDR1 SGHDT and CDR2 YYEEEE. The CDR3 is 16 residues long. V was trimmed by 0 bases and J by 0 bases, leaving 12 bases between them. CDR3 loop: CASSLAYRLYQETQYF. DNA for the CDR3: TGTGCCAGCAGCTTGGCCTACCGCCTATACCAAGAGACCCAGTACTTC. Supplemented by reference TRBV5-6 and TRBJ2-5, the full variable domain reads DAGVTQSPTHLIKTRGQQVTLRCSPKSGHDTVSWYQQALGQGPQFIFQYYEEEERQRGNFPDRFSGHQFPNYSSELNVNALLLGDSALYLCASSLAYRLYQETQYFGPGTRLLVL.